This T cell receptor beta chain was recorded in a study of cytomegalovirus exposure and HLA in healthy donors. Background on the study: Earlier, 110 million or so unique TCR beta sequences were recovered from around 190 million T cells by an analysis. Points from the study as a whole: Productive rates of about 90% or about 30% were seen for most TCR beta V segments in an earlier analysis. Presence/absence analyses treated sequencing depth as roughly uniform across donors. Accurate predictions that matched the HLA-A and HLA-B alleles of most subjects were reportedly made from TCR beta sequences.

A multiplex PCR was run with 60 Vbeta primers and 13 Jbeta primers. Measured with immunoSEQ multiplex PCR; TCRdb has only the in-frame clones, and not every one. The table has tens of thousands of clones, around 75% seen once. This clone has only one observation. Antigen unknown. The sequence was collected from a man aged 45-60 years in good health and CMV-seropositive. The specimen sequenced was PBMCs.

CDR3: CASSQTGRLPYGYTF. The CDR3 nucleotides read TGCGCCAGCAGCCAGACAGGTCGACTCCCCTATGGCTACACCTTC. The chain is built from TRBV4-1 and TRBJ1-2; D is perhaps TRBD1 (6 bases). The germline V gene has CDR1 MGHRA and CDR2 YSYEKL. With 3 bases removed from V and 4 bases from J, the gap between germline ends came to 15 bases. This CDR3 contains 15 residues.